These T cell receptor beta chains were read from a single sample in a study of T cell responses to AZD1222 COVID-19 vaccine. Sequencing used immunoSEQ multiplex PCR; TCRdb keeps in-frame clones, though not all of them. The sample records around 120,000 clones, approximately 83% being singletons. The specimen was peripheral blood, collected on day 0 of MenACWY control vaccination. The source is an adult in good health. CDR3s include the opening cysteine and the closing phenylalanine or tryptophan. The order of the fields is V gene, J gene, D gene, clone size, CDR3 DNA, CDR3 protein. D genes are given only for firm matches. A clone size is listed for some rows: how often the clone was seen (once, few, many), or a class if it is expanded.

V: TRBV2; J: TRBJ2-5; D: NA; size: NA; DNA: TGTGCCAGCAGTTCTATTCTAGGCCAAGAGACCCAGTACTTC; CDR3: CASSSILGQETQYF
V: TRBV5-1; J: TRBJ1-1; D: NA; size: NA; DNA: TGCGCCAGCAGACCGGGACAAACAACTGAAGCTTTCTTT; CDR3: CASRPGQTTEAFF
V: TRBV4-3; J: TRBJ2-2; D: NA; size: NA; DNA: TGCGCCAGCAGCCAAGATTTAGGGAACACCGGGGAGCTGTTTTTT; CDR3: CASSQDLGNTGELFF
V: TRBV7-9; J: TRBJ2-4; D: NA; size: once; DNA: TGTGCCAGCAGCTTCCCCGAGGGAGACATTCAGTACTTC; CDR3: CASSFPEGDIQYF
V: TRBV5-8; J: TRBJ2-1; D: NA; size: NA; DNA: TGTGCCAGCAGCTTCTACGACCTAAACAATGAGCAGTTCTTC; CDR3: CASSFYDLNNEQFF
V: TRBV5-1; J: TRBJ2-7; D: NA; size: NA; DNA: TGCGCCAGCAGCTTAGCCAGTTCCATGAGTTCCTACGAGCAGTACTTC; CDR3: CASSLASSMSSYEQYF
V: TRBV28; J: TRBJ2-2; D: TRBD1; size: NA; DNA: TGTGCCAGCAGCAAGACAGGGCTGGACGGGGAGCTGTTTTTT; CDR3: CASSKTGLDGELFF
V: TRBV5-1; J: TRBJ1-2; D: NA; size: NA; DNA: TGCGCCAGCAGCTGGACAAACTATGGCTACACCTTC; CDR3: CASSWTNYGYTF
V: TRBV3-1/TRBV3-2; J: TRBJ2-7; D: NA; size: NA; DNA: TGTGCCAGCAGTGCGATGGGGGTCTACGAGCAGTACTTC; CDR3: CASSAMGVYEQYF
V: TRBV5-4; J: TRBJ2-7; D: TRBD2; size: NA; DNA: TGTGCCAGCAGCTTGGAGCGGGGCCGGAACGAGCAGTACTTC; CDR3: CASSLERGRNEQYF
V: TRBV5-1; J: TRBJ2-2; D: NA; size: NA; DNA: TGCGCCAGCAGCATGACAGTTACCGGGGAGCTGTTTTTT; CDR3: CASSMTVTGELFF
V: TRBV7-9; J: TRBJ1-1; D: NA; size: NA; DNA: TGTGCCAGCAGCTTACCCGGCAGGAGCTATGAAGCTTTCTTT; CDR3: CASSLPGRSYEAFF
V: TRBV7-6; J: TRBJ2-1; D: TRBD1; size: NA; DNA: TGTGCCAGCAGCTTAGGGACAGGCGAGTACAATGAGCAGTTCTTC; CDR3: CASSLGTGEYNEQFF
V: TRBV7-9; J: TRBJ2-7; D: TRBD1; size: NA; DNA: TGTGCCAGCAGCCTTGACAGGGGCCTGCTCCTTTACGAGCAGTACTTC; CDR3: CASSLDRGLLLYEQYF
V: TRBV7-3; J: TRBJ2-5; D: NA; size: NA; DNA: TGTGCCAGCAGCTTGGAACCGGGCCCCGAGACCCAGTACTTC; CDR3: CASSLEPGPETQYF
V: TRBV3-1/TRBV3-2; J: TRBJ2-5; D: NA; size: NA; DNA: TGTGCCAGCAGCCAAGCACGCCCAGAGCACTTCCAAGAGACCCAGTACTTC; CDR3: CASSQARPEHFQETQYF
V: TRBV14; J: TRBJ1-1; D: NA; size: NA; DNA: TGTGCCAGCAGCCAAGTCAACAGTGAAGCTTTCTTT; CDR3: CASSQVNSEAFF
V: TRBV15; J: TRBJ2-5; D: NA; size: NA; DNA: TGTGCCACCAGCAGAGATCTCTCGGCAGGGCCCACGGAAGAGACCCAGTACTTC; CDR3: CATSRDLSAGPTEETQYF
V: TRBV19; J: TRBJ2-2; D: NA; size: NA; DNA: TGTGCCAGTAGTTCCCCATCGGGGGTCCCGAACACCGGGGAGCTGTTTTTT; CDR3: CASSSPSGVPNTGELFF
V: TRBV20-1; J: TRBJ1-1; D: NA; size: NA; DNA: TGCAGTGCTCCGACCGGCTGGGGGACTTTCTTT; CDR3: CSAPTGWGTFF
V: TRBV6-2/TRBV6-3; J: TRBJ1-1; D: TRBD1; size: NA; DNA: TGTGCCAGCAGTTACTCGGGTCGGGCAGGGGGTGCAGCTTTCTTT; CDR3: CASSYSGRAGGAAFF
V: TRBV30; J: TRBJ2-2; D: NA; size: NA; DNA: TGTGCCTGGAGTGTAACGGCCACCGGGGAGCTGTTTTTT; CDR3: CAWSVTATGELFF
V: TRBV2; J: TRBJ2-2; D: NA; size: NA; DNA: TGTGCCAGCAGTGAAACGCACGCCGGGCTGTTTTTT; CDR3: CASSETHAGLFF
V: TRBV25-1; J: TRBJ2-2; D: NA; size: few; DNA: TGTGCCAGCAGTGAAAGAGGGGGGAACACCGGGGAGCTGTTTTTT; CDR3: CASSERGGNTGELFF
V: TRBV7-2; J: TRBJ2-5; D: TRBD1; size: NA; DNA: TGTGCCAGCAGCTCGGACAGGCGAGAGACCCAGTACTTC; CDR3: CASSSDRRETQYF
V: TRBV5-1; J: TRBJ1-2; D: TRBD1; size: NA; DNA: TGCGCCAGCAGCTTGGCCGGACAGGGAACGAACTATGGCTACACCTTC; CDR3: CASSLAGQGTNYGYTF
V: TRBV7-8; J: TRBJ1-1; D: NA; size: once; DNA: TGTGCCAGCAGCTTCTTCGGGGGACTGAACACTGAAGCTTTCTTT; CDR3: CASSFFGGLNTEAFF
V: TRBV28; J: TRBJ2-7; D: TRBD1; size: NA; DNA: TGTGCCAGCACCAGCGGACAGGGCAATCTCTACGAGCAGTACTTC; CDR3: CASTSGQGNLYEQYF
V: TRBV7-2; J: TRBJ1-2; D: NA; size: once; DNA: TGTGCCAGCAGCAACATTGGCCGGCAGGGCTACACCTTC; CDR3: CASSNIGRQGYTF
V: TRBV28; J: TRBJ1-1; D: NA; size: NA; DNA: TGTGCCAGCAGTCGGGGACGGCGGGGCACTGAAGCTTTCTTT; CDR3: CASSRGRRGTEAFF
V: TRBV4-1; J: TRBJ1-6; D: NA; size: NA; DNA: TGCGCCAGCAGCCAAGAGGCGACAGGCACATTCTCCCCAAATTCACCCCTCCACTTT; CDR3: CASSQEATGTFSPNSPLHF
V: TRBV2; J: TRBJ1-5; D: NA; size: NA; DNA: TGTGCCAGCAGCCCAAATTTGTGGAGGCCCCAGCATTTT; CDR3: CASSPNLWRPQHF
V: TRBV5-1; J: TRBJ2-3; D: NA; size: NA; DNA: TGCGCCAGCAAGGATTTGGATTATTTGGATACGCAGTATTTT; CDR3: CASKDLDYLDTQYF
V: TRBV5-4; J: TRBJ1-2; D: NA; size: once; DNA: TGTGCCAGCAGCCGGCCCCCGGGGGGGTCGCGGAATGGCTACACCTTC; CDR3: CASSRPPGGSRNGYTF
V: TRBV24-1; J: TRBJ2-5; D: NA; size: NA; DNA: TGTGCCACCAGTGATTTGACTGGCGGCACCCAAGAGACCCAGTACTTC; CDR3: CATSDLTGGTQETQYF
V: TRBV18; J: TRBJ2-2; D: NA; size: once; DNA: TGTGCCAGCTCACCATATGGGGGCATCAGCACCGGGGAGCTGTTTTTT; CDR3: CASSPYGGISTGELFF
V: TRBV5-6; J: TRBJ2-5; D: TRBD1; size: NA; DNA: TGTGCCAGCAGCTGGACAGGGGTGGAGACCCAGTACTTC; CDR3: CASSWTGVETQYF
V: TRBV2; J: TRBJ1-5; D: TRBD1; size: NA; DNA: TGTGCCAGCAGTGTGGACAGGGGGGGACGTCAGCCCCAGCATTTT; CDR3: CASSVDRGGRQPQHF
V: TRBV18; J: TRBJ1-2; D: NA; size: NA; DNA: TGTGCCAGCTCACCAGACACCTATGGCTACACCTTC; CDR3: CASSPDTYGYTF
V: TRBV12-2; J: TRBJ2-3; D: NA; size: NA; DNA: TGTGCAAGTTACAGGGTGCGACCAGATACGCAGTATTTT; CDR3: CASYRVRPDTQYF
V: TRBV3-1/TRBV3-2; J: TRBJ1-4; D: NA; size: NA; DNA: TGTGCCAGCAGCCAAGACCCCTCCAATGACAGAAGTAATGAAAAACTGTTTTTT; CDR3: CASSQDPSNDRSNEKLFF
V: TRBV3-1/TRBV3-2; J: TRBJ2-7; D: NA; size: NA; DNA: TGTGCCAGCAGCCAAGAAGTTATAACAGAGCCATACGAGCAGTACTTC; CDR3: CASSQEVITEPYEQYF
V: TRBV10-2; J: TRBJ2-1; D: NA; size: NA; DNA: TGCGCCAGCTCGAGGGGGGGCTCCAATGAGCAGTTCTTC; CDR3: CASSRGGSNEQFF
V: TRBV4-3; J: TRBJ2-7; D: NA; size: NA; DNA: TGCGCCAGCAGCCAAGACATAACCTACGAGCAGTACTTC; CDR3: CASSQDITYEQYF
V: TRBV24-1; J: TRBJ1-4; D: NA; size: NA; DNA: TGTGCCACCAGCGCCGGGACGGGGAATGAAAAACTGTTTTTT; CDR3: CATSAGTGNEKLFF
V: TRBV12-3/TRBV12-4; J: TRBJ2-7; D: NA; size: NA; DNA: TGTGCCAGCAGTCAAGACAGTCGCTACGAGCAGTACTTC; CDR3: CASSQDSRYEQYF
V: TRBV5-6; J: TRBJ1-4; D: TRBD1; size: NA; DNA: TGTGCCAGCAGCTTGGGACAGGGGTTAACAACTAATGAAAAACTGTTTTTT; CDR3: CASSLGQGLTTNEKLFF
V: TRBV27; J: TRBJ1-3; D: TRBD1; size: few; DNA: TGTGCCAGCAGTAGAAGGGGGCTTGGAAACACCATATATTTT; CDR3: CASSRRGLGNTIYF
V: TRBV12-3/TRBV12-4; J: TRBJ1-6; D: NA; size: NA; DNA: TGTGCCAGCAGCGCTGGCAGGGGCCCACCCCTCCACTTT; CDR3: CASSAGRGPPLHF
V: TRBV5-6; J: TRBJ2-2; D: NA; size: NA; DNA: TGTGCCAGCAGCCCCTTCGGGTTATTAGACACCGGGGAGCTGTTTTTT; CDR3: CASSPFGLLDTGELFF
V: TRBV12-3/TRBV12-4; J: TRBJ2-7; D: NA; size: NA; DNA: TGTGCCAGCAGTTTTGATAAGGTCGGCGAGCAGTACTTC; CDR3: CASSFDKVGEQYF
V: TRBV19; J: TRBJ1-2; D: NA; size: NA; DNA: TGTGCCAGTAGTATGACGCAGGCCTGGGGGTATGGCTACACCTTC; CDR3: CASSMTQAWGYGYTF
V: TRBV7-3; J: TRBJ2-7; D: NA; size: NA; DNA: TGTGCCAGCAGCTTAGGGTCAGCTTCATTCTACGAGCAGTACTTC; CDR3: CASSLGSASFYEQYF
V: TRBV7-2; J: TRBJ1-2; D: NA; size: NA; DNA: TGTGCCAGCAGCTTAGGGGAGGATGGCTACACCTTC; CDR3: CASSLGEDGYTF
V: TRBV13; J: TRBJ1-2; D: NA; size: NA; DNA: TGTGCCAGCACCCCAAGGGGGGTTAACTATGGCTACACCTTC; CDR3: CASTPRGVNYGYTF